In its sample, the clone carrying this T cell receptor beta chain was seen a few times. Its antigen is currently unknown. Per germline, CDR1 SGDLS and CDR2 YYNGEE. This CDR3 comprises 15 residues. The J segment lost 8 bases and the V segment lost 0 bases, leaving 7 bases of the junction unmatched. Using its own MiXCR run on the 5' RACE reads, TCRdb lists one record per CDR3 protein. The table shows fewer than 350,000 distinct CDR3 sequences, with roughly 18% occurring only once. This entry belongs to a study of T-cell memory formation after mild COVID-19. The study, taken as a whole, reports: That cross-reactive memory joined was suggested by some responding clones appearing in pre-infection memory.

What was sequenced was PBMCs or a T cell subset sorted from them (not recorded which). The receptor's source is a man aged 18 to 30 who had mild COVID-19 (a few samples of this study predate the infection). Cell type and time point are not known. The rearrangement links TRBV9 to TRBJ2-1; TRBD1 matches 8 bases. The CDR3 nucleotides are TGTGCCAGCAGCGTAGCTGGACAGGGCGTCGATGAGCAGTTCTTC. Protein: CASSVAGQGVDEQFF.